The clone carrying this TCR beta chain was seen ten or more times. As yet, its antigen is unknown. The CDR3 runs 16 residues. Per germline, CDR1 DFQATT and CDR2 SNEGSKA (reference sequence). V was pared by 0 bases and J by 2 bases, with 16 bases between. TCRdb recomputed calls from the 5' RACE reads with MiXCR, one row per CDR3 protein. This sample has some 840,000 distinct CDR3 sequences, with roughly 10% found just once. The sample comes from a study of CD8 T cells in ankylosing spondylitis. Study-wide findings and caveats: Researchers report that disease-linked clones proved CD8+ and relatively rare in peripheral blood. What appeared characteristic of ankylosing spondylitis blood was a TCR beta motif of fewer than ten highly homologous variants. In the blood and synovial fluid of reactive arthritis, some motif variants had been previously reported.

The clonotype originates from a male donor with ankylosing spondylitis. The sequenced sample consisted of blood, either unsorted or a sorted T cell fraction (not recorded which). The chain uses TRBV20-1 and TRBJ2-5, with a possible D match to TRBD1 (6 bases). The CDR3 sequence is CSARDPRWGQQETQYF. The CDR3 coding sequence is TGCAGTGCTAGAGATCCGCGGTGGGGGCAGCAAGAGACCCAGTACTTC.